These 8 T cell receptor beta chains came from one sample sequenced in a study of long-term antiretroviral therapy in people with HIV. Investigators performed immunoSEQ version v3.0 at survey level. TCRdb's table, derived via immunoSEQ multiplex PCR, lists solely in-frame clones and lacks some. Seen here are about 43,000 clones, 85% to 95% observed once, and the top ten hold approximately 2.2%. The input for sequencing was unsorted PBMCs, taken almost 9.5 years after starting antiretroviral therapy. Receptors originate from a man aged 25-45 years with HIV.

In DNA form, the CDR3 reads TGTGCCAGCACTCTGGACACTAATAATTCACCCCTCCACTTT. The encoded protein is CASTLDTNNSPLHF. V gene TRBV5-4 combines with J gene TRBJ1-6; a possible D gene is TRBD1 (5 bases). V gave up 6 bases and J gave up 5 bases, with 12 bases separating them. Germline loops: CDR1 SGHNT, CDR2 YYREEE (reference sequence). The CDR3 covers 14 residues. Full variable domain (rest looked up from reference TRBV5-4 and TRBJ1-6): ETGVTQSPTHLIKTRGQQVTLRCSSQSGHNTVSWYQQALGQGPQFIFQYYREEENGRGNFPPRFSGLQFPNYSSELNVNALELDDSALYLCASTLDTNNSPLHFGNGTRLTVT.

The chain joins TRBV7-9 to TRBJ1-1; possibly TRBD1 for D (6 bases). This CDR3 has 13 residues. Germline CDR1 is SEHNR and CDR2 is FQNEAQ (reference sequence). Trimming left V 5 bases short and J 6 bases short, with 13 bases between. This CDR3 is CASSPRGVAEAFF. CDR3 nucleotide sequence: TGTGCCAGCAGCCCTAGGGGGGTCGCTGAAGCTTTCTTT.

The chain links TRBV9 to TRBJ1-1; D not certain. The CDR3 sequence is 13 residues long. Trimming took 0 bases from V and 1 from J, leaving 4 bases between them. Germline assignment: CDR1 SGDLS and CDR2 YYNGEE. CDR3 in DNA: TGTGCCAGCAGCGTAGACTCGAACACTGAAGCTTTCTTT. The encoded protein is CASSVDSNTEAFF.

V and J are TRBV6-1 and TRBJ1-4, with a tentative D call TRBD1 (5 bases). V shed 6 bases and J shed 4 bases, with 9 bases lying between them. The germline V gene has CDR1 MNHNS and CDR2 SASEGT. This CDR3 has 13 residues. This chain's CDR3 is CASSRQSNEKLFF. The CDR3 region has the DNA TGTGCCAGCAGCAGACAGAGTAATGAAAAACTGTTTTTT.

The gene calls are TRBV27 and TRBJ2-5, with 7 bases that match TRBD2. From germline, CDR1 is MNHEY and CDR2 SMNVEV (reference sequence). The CDR3 contains 14 residues. The junction had 7 bases not matched to a gene; V was cut back by 8 bases and J by 1 base. The CDR3 sequence is CASGGGGLQETQYF. CDR3 sequence (DNA): TGTGCCAGCGGGGGGGGAGGCCTCCAAGAGACCCAGTACTTC.

This rearrangement joins TRBV2 to TRBJ1-1; D not certain. The V gene's germline CDR1 is SNHLY and CDR2 FYNNEI. The V and J ends lost 2 bases and 0 bases respectively, with 16 bases between them. CDR3 length: 17 amino acids. The DNA of the CDR3 is TGTGCCAGCAGTGAACCGACTAGGAGACAAATGAACACTGAAGCTTTCTTT. It is translated as CASSEPTRRQMNTEAFF.

The genes are TRBV5-4 and TRBJ1-2, with TRBD1 identical over 7 bases. The CDR3 is made up of 13 amino acids. V shed 4 bases, J shed 7 bases, and the junction held 7 bases outside the gene matches. Germline V gene data show CDR1 as SGHNT and CDR2 as YYREEE (reference sequence). This CDR3 reads CASSPTGAGGYTF. The CDR3 bases are TGTGCCAGCAGCCCTACAGGGGCTGGTGGCTACACCTTC.

This sequence joins TRBV6-1 and TRBJ2-7; perhaps TRBD2 as D (5 bases). The CDR3 sequence is 16 residues long. The germline CDR1 and CDR2 sequences are MNHNS and SASEGT. The V end lost 3 bases, the J end lost 4 bases, and 19 bases lay between the germline ends. The CDR3 DNA reads TGTGCCAGCAGTGAGAGGGCTGGGGTCGAAGGGTACGAGCAGTACGTC. The encoded protein is CASSERAGVEGYEQYV.